Presented here are 22 T cell receptor beta chains from one specimen sequenced in a study of T cell responses to AZD1222 COVID-19 vaccine. Here immunoSEQ multiplex PCR was the method, and the copy in TCRdb shows in-frame clones only, minus some. The table records more than 110,000 clones, roughly 90% of them present only once. The sequencing here drew on peripheral blood, taken on day 0 of AZD1222 vaccination. These receptors all come from an adult in good health.

V and J are TRBV11-2 and TRBJ2-1; TRBD2 aligns across 11 bases. This CDR3 is 15 amino acids long. Germline loops: CDR1 SGHAT, CDR2 FQNNGV. V dropped 4 bases and J dropped 5; count of bases not matched to a gene: 4. CDR3 region: CASSSKGLADNEQFF. The CDR3, as DNA: TGTGCCAGCAGCTCGAAGGGACTAGCGGACAATGAGCAGTTCTTC.

The chain combines TRBV28 with TRBJ1-3; D is uncertain. V was cut by 5 bases and J by 0 bases, with 8 bases left in between. In germline, CDR1 is MDHEN, CDR2 SYDVKM. This CDR3 has 14 residues. Here the CDR3 reads CASSRSSSGNTIYF. The CDR3 DNA reads as TGTGCCAGCAGTAGATCCAGCTCTGGAAACACCATATATTTT.

The rearrangement joins TRBV5-6 to TRBJ1-6; 7 bases match TRBD1. This CDR3 region has 14 residues. V gave up 1 base and J gave up 5 bases; unmatched junction bases: 0. From germline, CDR1 is SGHDT and CDR2 YYEEEE. This CDR3 is CASSLTGDNSPLHF. The DNA for the CDR3 is TGTGCCAGCAGCTTGACAGGGGATAATTCACCCCTCCACTTT.

This chain uses TRBV7-7 with TRBJ2-5; 7 bases agree with TRBD2. The CDR3 spans 15 residues. V was clipped by 4 bases and J by 4 bases; unmatched bases: 9. Looked up from germline, CDR1 is SSHAT and CDR2 is FNYEAQ (reference sequence). DNA for the CDR3: TGTGCCAGCAGCTCGACCCTGGGGGGGGTAGAGACCCAGTACTTC. Its protein is CASSSTLGGVETQYF.

This chain uses TRBV27 with TRBJ2-3; D is uncertain. Germline V CDR1 and CDR2: MNHEY, SMNVEV (reference sequence). The CDR3 loop spans 11 amino acids. Deletions cut 6 bases from V and 3 bases from J, with 4 bases between. CDR3: CASRLTDTQYF. The CDR3 DNA sequence: TGTGCCAGCAGATTGACAGATACGCAGTATTTT.

The gene calls are TRBV7-9 and TRBJ1-3; the D is unclear. Trimming cost V 5 bases and J 4 bases, with 12 bases left between them. CDR1 and CDR2 (germline): SEHNR, FQNEAQ (reference sequence). The CDR3 covers 14 residues. CDR3 protein: CASSETSGGNTIYF. CDR3 sequence (DNA): TGTGCCAGCAGCGAGACCAGCGGGGGAAACACCATATATTTT. Together with reference TRBV7-9 and TRBJ1-3, the CDR3 gives the full variable domain: DTGVSQNPRHKITKRGQNVTFRCDPISEHNRLYWYRQTLGQGPEFLTYFQNEAQLEKSRLLSDRFSAERPKGSFSTLEIQRTEQGDSAMYLCASSETSGGNTIYFGEGSWLTVV.

The chain carries TRBV7-9 and TRBJ1-1; D gene uncertain. This CDR3 is built from 11 residues. Germline assignment: CDR1 SEHNR and CDR2 FQNEAQ (reference sequence). The germline V and J ends were trimmed by 5 bases and 3 bases, with 4 bases remaining between them. CDR3 DNA: TGTGCCAGCAGCCCCCACACTGAAGCTTTCTTT. Protein sequence: CASSPHTEAFF.

V and J are TRBV23-1 and TRBJ2-7, with a possible D match to TRBD1 (6 bases). TRBV23-1 is designated an ORF whose function remains uncertain. V was cut by 2 bases and J by 3 bases, with 17 bases left in between. This CDR3 is 16 amino acids long. CDR3 sequence: CASSQETLDSVYEQYF. The DNA for the CDR3 is TGCGCCAGCAGTCAAGAAACTTTGGACAGCGTCTACGAGCAGTACTTC.

V is TRBV12-3 or TRBV12-4 and J is TRBJ2-5; D uncertain. The CDR3 sequence is 13 residues long. V lost 7 bases to trimming and J lost 1 base, with 10 bases between them. The CDR3 loop reads CASMTDVQETQYF. As DNA, the CDR3 is TGTGCCAGCATGACCGACGTCCAAGAGACCCAGTACTTC.

This chain links TRBV2 with TRBJ1-6; D possibly corresponds to TRBD1 (6 bases). Germline V CDR1 and CDR2: SNHLY, FYNNEI. The CDR3 contains 14 residues. The germline V and J ends were trimmed by 10 bases and 8 bases, with 18 bases remaining between them. The CDR3 region is CATHQLGGDSPLHF. CDR3 coding DNA: TGTGCCACCCATCAGTTGGGGGGCGATTCACCCCTCCACTTT.

The chain is built from TRBV7-9 and TRBJ1-1; D is unclear. Per the germline V gene, CDR1 is SEHNR and CDR2 is FQNEAQ (reference sequence). Trimming removed 5 bases from V and 5 bases from J, with 9 bases in between. The length of the CDR3 is 12 residues. CDR3 loop: CASSATGTEAFF. CDR3 nucleotides: TGTGCCAGCAGCGCCACGGGGACTGAAGCTTTCTTT.

The chain couples TRBV6-6 to TRBJ2-5; D gene uncertain. Trimming cost V 2 bases and J 5 bases, with 9 bases left between them. Germline lookup yields CDR1 MNHNY and CDR2 SVGAGI (reference sequence). The CDR3 spans 13 residues. This CDR3 reads CASSYPPRETQYF. CDR3 nucleotide sequence: TGTGCCAGCAGTTACCCGCCTAGGGAGACCCAGTACTTC.

This sequence joins TRBV10-3 and TRBJ1-2; D call uncertain. The germline V and J ends were trimmed by 2 bases and 0 bases, with 4 bases remaining between them. The CDR3 has 13 amino acids. The germline V gene has CDR1 ENHRY and CDR2 SYGVKD. CDR3 coding DNA: TGTGCCATCAGTGAGGCGGCTAACTATGGCTACACCTTC. It is translated as CAISEAANYGYTF.

The chain employs TRBV6-1 and TRBJ1-5; 8 nucleotides match TRBD1. The V gene's germline CDR1 is MNHNS and CDR2 SASEGT. V lost 3 bases, J lost 3 bases, and 10 bases stayed unmatched. This CDR3 comprises 17 residues. The CDR3 sequence: CASSEIPTGAYNQPQHF. The CDR3 DNA is TGTGCCAGCAGTGAGATCCCGACAGGGGCCTACAATCAGCCCCAGCATTTT.

The chain uses TRBV7-9 and TRBJ2-1; TRBD2 is a possible D gene (6 bases). In germline, CDR1 is SEHNR, CDR2 FQNEAQ (reference sequence). The CDR3 is 16 residues long. The V and J ends lost 3 bases and 5 bases respectively, with 17 bases between them. CDR3 protein: CASSFVAGLQNNEQFF. CDR3 nucleotides: TGTGCCAGCAGCTTTGTGGCCGGACTACAAAACAATGAGCAGTTCTTC.

The genes are TRBV5-1 and TRBJ2-5; TRBD2 matches at 9 bases. This CDR3 has 15 amino acids. Germline-derived CDR1 and CDR2 are SGHRS and YFSETQ. The trim removed 0 bases at V and 1 base at J, leaving 1 base unmatched. This CDR3 is CASSLVTSGQETQYF. For the CDR3, the DNA is TGCGCCAGCAGCTTGGTGACTAGCGGCCAAGAGACCCAGTACTTC.

V usage is TRBV7-8 and J usage is TRBJ1-1; 7 bases line up with TRBD1. The CDR3 has 16 residues. V dropped 4 bases and J dropped 4; count of bases not matched to a gene: 12. Germline V CDR1 and CDR2: SGHVS, FQNEAQ. The CDR3 loop is CASSSGQRAFATEAFF. The CDR3 region has the DNA TGTGCCAGCAGCTCGGGACAGCGAGCTTTTGCCACTGAAGCTTTCTTT.

The CDR3 DNA reads TGTGCATCGGGGCTAGCGGGAGTTAAAGATACGCAGTATTTT. Translated: CASGLAGVKDTQYF. The chain recombines TRBV10-3 with TRBJ2-3, with 10 positions matching TRBD2. The CDR3 has 14 residues. CDR1 is ENHRY and CDR2 is SYGVKD in the germline V gene.

This chain joins TRBV7-9 and TRBJ1-2; tentatively, D is TRBD1 (5 bases). Germline CDR1 SEHNR, CDR2 FQNEAQ (reference sequence). Trimming pared 6 bases from V and 5 bases from J, leaving 22 bases between. CDR3 length: 16 amino acids. The chain's CDR3 is CASSTTPSGTVYGYTF. CDR3 DNA: TGTGCCAGCAGTACCACCCCGTCCGGGACGGTTTATGGCTACACCTTC.

The genes are TRBV11-3 and TRBJ2-2; D possibly corresponds to TRBD2 (6 bases). Germline loops: CDR1 SGHNT, CDR2 YENEEA. V lost 1 base, J lost 3 bases, and 9 bases lay in between. CDR3 length: 15 residues. DNA for the CDR3: TGTGCCAGCAGCTTAGCGGGAGATCACACCGGGGAGCTGTTTTTT. Residues: CASSLAGDHTGELFF.

The chain is built from TRBV6-5 and TRBJ2-1; D not resolved. The CDR3 has 15 residues. Trimming took off 3 bases at V and 6 bases at J, with 15 bases between the two ends. Germline-derived CDR1 and CDR2 are MNHEY and SVGAGI. The CDR3 DNA follows: TGTGCCAGCAGTTATACTTTGGACCCGGGCAATGAGCAGTTCTTC. It specifies CASSYTLDPGNEQFF.

In its sample, this clone was seen once. The chain joins TRBV18 to TRBJ2-2; no definite D call. This CDR3 has 14 residues. Germline values: CDR1 KGHSH, CDR2 LQKENI. Trimming stripped 1 base from V and 1 base from J, with 4 bases between. This chain's CDR3 is CASSPRGNTGELFF. In nucleotides, the CDR3 is TGTGCCAGCTCACCACGCGGGAACACCGGGGAGCTGTTTTTT.